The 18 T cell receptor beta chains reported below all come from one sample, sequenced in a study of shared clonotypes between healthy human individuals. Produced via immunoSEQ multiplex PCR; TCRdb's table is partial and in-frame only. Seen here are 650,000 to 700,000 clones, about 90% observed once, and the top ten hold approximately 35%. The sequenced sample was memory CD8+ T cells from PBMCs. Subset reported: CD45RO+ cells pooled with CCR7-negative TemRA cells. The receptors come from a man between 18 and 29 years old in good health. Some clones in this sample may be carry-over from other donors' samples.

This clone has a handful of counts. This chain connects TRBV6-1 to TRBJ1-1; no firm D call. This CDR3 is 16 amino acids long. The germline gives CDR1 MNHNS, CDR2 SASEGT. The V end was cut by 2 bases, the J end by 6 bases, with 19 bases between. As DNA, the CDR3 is TGTGCCAGCAGTGAAACCCCACCCGCGGGGTTTCCTGAAGCTTTCTTT. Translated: CASSETPPAGFPEAFF.

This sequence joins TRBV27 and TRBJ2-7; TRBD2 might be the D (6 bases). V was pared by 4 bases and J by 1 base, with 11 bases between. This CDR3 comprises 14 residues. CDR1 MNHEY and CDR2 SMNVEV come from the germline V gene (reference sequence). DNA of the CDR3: TGTGCCAGCAGTTGGGGACTGAATTCCTACGAGCAGTACTTC. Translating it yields CASSWGLNSYEQYF.

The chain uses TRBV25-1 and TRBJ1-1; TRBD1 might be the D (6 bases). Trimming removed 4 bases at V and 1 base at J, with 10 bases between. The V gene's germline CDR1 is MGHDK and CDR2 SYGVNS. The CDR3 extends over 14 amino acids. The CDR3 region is CASSAGDKNTEAFF. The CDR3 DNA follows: TGTGCCAGCAGTGCAGGGGACAAGAACACTGAAGCTTTCTTT.

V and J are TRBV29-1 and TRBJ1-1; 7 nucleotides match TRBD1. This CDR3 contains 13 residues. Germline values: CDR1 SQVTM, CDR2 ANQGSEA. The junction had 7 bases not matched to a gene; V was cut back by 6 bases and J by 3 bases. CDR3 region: CSVTGPSHTEAFF. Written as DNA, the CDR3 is TGCAGCGTGACAGGGCCTTCGCACACTGAAGCTTTCTTT.

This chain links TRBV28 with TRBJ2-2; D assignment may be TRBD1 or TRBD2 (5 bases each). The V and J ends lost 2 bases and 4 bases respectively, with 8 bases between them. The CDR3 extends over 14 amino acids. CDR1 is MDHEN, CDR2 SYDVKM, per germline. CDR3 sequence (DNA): TGTGCCAGCAGTTTAAGAGGGGCCACCGGGGAGCTGTTTTTT. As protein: CASSLRGATGELFF.

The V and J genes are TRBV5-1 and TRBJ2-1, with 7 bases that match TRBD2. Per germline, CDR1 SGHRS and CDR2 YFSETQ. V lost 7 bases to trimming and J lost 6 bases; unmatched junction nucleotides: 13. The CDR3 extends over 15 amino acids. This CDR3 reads CASGLDGRNGNEQFF. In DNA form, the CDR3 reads TGCGCCAGCGGACTAGACGGGAGAAATGGCAATGAGCAGTTCTTC.

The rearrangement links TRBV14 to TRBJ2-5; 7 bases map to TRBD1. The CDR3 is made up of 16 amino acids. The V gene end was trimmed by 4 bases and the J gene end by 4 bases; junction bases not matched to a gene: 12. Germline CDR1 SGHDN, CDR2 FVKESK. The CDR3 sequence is CASSRGTEGLGETQYF. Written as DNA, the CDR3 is TGTGCCAGCAGCCGGGGGACAGAGGGTTTGGGAGAGACCCAGTACTTC.

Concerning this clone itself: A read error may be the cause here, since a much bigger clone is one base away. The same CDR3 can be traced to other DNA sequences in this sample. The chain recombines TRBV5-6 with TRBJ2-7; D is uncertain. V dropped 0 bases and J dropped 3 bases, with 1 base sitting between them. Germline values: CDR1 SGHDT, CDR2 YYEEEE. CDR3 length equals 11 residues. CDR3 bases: TGTGCCAGCAGCTTGGGCTACGAGCAGTACTTC. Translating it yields CASSLGYEQYF.

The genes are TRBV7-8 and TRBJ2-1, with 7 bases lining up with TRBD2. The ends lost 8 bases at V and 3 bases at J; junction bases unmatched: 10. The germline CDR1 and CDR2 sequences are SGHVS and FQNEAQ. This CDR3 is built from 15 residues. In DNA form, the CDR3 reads TGTGCCAGCCTACCTTGGGCTAGCGGCTACAATGAGCAGTTCTTC. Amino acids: CASLPWASGYNEQFF.

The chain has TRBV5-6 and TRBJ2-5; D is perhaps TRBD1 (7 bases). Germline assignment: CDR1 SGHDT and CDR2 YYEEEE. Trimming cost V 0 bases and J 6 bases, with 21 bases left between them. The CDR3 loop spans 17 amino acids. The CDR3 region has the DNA TGTGCCAGCAGCTTGGCGATAGAGCAGGGGGAGGTGAAGACCCAGTACTTC. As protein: CASSLAIEQGEVKTQYF.

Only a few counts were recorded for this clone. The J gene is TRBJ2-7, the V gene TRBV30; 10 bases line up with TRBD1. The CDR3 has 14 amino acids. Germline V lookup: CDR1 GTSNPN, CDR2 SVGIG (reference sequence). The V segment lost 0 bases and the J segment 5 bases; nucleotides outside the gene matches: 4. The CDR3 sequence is CAWSVGTGVNEQYF. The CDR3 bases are TGTGCCTGGAGTGTCGGGACAGGGGTCAACGAGCAGTACTTC.

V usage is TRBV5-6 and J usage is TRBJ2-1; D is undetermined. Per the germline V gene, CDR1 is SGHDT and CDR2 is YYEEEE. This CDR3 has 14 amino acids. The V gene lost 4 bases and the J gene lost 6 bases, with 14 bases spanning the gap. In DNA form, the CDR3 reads TGTGCCAGCAGCCCAAGGACCCGAGTCAATGAGCAGTTCTTC. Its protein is CASSPRTRVNEQFF.

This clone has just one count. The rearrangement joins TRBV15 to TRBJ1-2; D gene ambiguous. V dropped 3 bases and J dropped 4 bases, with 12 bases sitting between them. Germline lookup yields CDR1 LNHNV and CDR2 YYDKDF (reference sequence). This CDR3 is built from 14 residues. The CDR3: CATSSSGVTYGYTF. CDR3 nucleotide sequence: TGTGCCACCAGCAGCTCCGGGGTGACCTATGGCTACACCTTC.

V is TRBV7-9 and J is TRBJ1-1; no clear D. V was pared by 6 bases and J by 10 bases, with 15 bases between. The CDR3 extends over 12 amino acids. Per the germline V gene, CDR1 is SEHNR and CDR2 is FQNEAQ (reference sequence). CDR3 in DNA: TGTGCCAGCAGTTTGGTTGGACCCGCAGCTTTCTTT. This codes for CASSLVGPAAFF.

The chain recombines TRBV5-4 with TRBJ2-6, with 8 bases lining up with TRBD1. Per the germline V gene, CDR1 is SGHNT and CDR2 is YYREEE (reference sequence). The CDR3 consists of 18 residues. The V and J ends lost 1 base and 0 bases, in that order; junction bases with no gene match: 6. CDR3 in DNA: TGTGCCAGCAGCTTGAGACAGGGGTTATACTCTGGGGCCAACGTCCTGACTTTC. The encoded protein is CASSLRQGLYSGANVLTF. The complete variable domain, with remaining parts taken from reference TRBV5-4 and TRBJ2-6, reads ETGVTQSPTHLIKTRGQQVTLRCSSQSGHNTVSWYQQALGQGPQFIFQYYREEENGRGNFPPRFSGLQFPNYSSELNVNALELDDSALYLCASSLRQGLYSGANVLTFGAGSRLTVL.

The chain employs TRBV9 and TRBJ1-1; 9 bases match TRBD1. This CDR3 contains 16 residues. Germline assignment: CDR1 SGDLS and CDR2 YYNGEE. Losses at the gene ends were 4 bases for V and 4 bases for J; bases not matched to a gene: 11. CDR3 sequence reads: CASSQQDRGGFTEAFF. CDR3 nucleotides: TGTGCCAGCAGCCAACAGGACAGGGGAGGGTTCACTGAAGCTTTCTTT. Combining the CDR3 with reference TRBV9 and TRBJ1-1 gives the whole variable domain DSGVTQTPKHLITATGQRVTLRCSPRSGDLSVYWYQQSLDQGLQFLIQYYNGEERAKGNILERFSAQQFPDLHSELNLSSLELGDSALYFCASSQQDRGGFTEAFFGQGTRLTVV.

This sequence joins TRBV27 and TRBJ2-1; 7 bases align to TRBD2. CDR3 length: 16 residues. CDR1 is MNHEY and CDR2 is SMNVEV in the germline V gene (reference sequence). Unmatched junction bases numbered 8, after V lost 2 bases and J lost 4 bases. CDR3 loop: CASSLKAGLRYNEQFF. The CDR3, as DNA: TGTGCCAGCAGTTTAAAGGCGGGACTAAGATACAATGAGCAGTTCTTC.

The CDR3 DNA follows: TGTGCCAGTGGGGGTCGCCTAGGGACAGAGACCCAGTACTTC. Translated: CASGGRLGTETQYF. The chain combines TRBV10-3 with TRBJ2-5; D assignment may be TRBD1 or TRBD2 (5 bases each). Germline lookup yields CDR1 ENHRY and CDR2 SYGVKD. The CDR3 runs 14 residues. V was trimmed by 10 bases and J by 4 bases, leaving 19 bases between them.